This T cell receptor beta chain emerged from a study of T cell changes during pregnancy in multiple sclerosis (dated by TCRdb to between 2019 and 2020). Looking at the study overall: The study looked at changes in the T cell repertoire across pregnancy in women with multiple sclerosis.

The CDR3 runs 14 residues from the cysteine to the phenylalanine. Only CDR3 DNA remains: 42 bases, in frame from the first base. From a lookup of the germline V gene, CDR1 and CDR2 are MDHEN and SYDVKM. Deletion took 5 bases off V and 0 bases off J, with a span of 10 bases between the germline ends. In regard to this clone: There is no known antigen for this receptor. Per-base qualities were not stored, and no clone one base away is much larger.

Libraries were prepared through the immunoSEQ multiplex PCR assay. Held by TCRdb, this immuneACCESS table contains in-frame sequences only and omits some clones. Under half of the omission traces to an unresolved V gene where checked; the cause of the rest is unknown. The sample table lists about 36,000 clones, approximately 92% of them with a count of one. The ten largest clones capture 1.2% of the sample. This TCR was sampled from a female donor with multiple sclerosis, enrolled in a pregnancy study. The sequenced sample was PBMCs (not recorded whether the cells were cultured). The rearrangement joined TRBV28 to TRBJ1-1; TRBD1 might be the D gene, on 5 matching bases. The nucleotide sequence is given as TGTGCCAGCAGTGGTACAGGCATGAACACTGAAGCTTTCTTT. Its protein product is CASSGTGMNTEAFF.